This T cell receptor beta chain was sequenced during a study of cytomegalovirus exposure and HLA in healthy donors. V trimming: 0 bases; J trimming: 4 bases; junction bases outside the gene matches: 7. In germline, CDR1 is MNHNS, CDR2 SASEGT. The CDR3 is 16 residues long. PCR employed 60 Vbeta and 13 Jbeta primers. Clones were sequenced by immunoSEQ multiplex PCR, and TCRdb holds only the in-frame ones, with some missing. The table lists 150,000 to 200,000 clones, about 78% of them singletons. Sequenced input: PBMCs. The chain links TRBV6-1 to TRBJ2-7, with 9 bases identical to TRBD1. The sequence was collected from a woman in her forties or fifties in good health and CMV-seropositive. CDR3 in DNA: TGTGCCAGCAGTGAAGCGCTCGGGACAGGGTCGTACGAGCAGTACTTC. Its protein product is CASSEALGTGSYEQYF.